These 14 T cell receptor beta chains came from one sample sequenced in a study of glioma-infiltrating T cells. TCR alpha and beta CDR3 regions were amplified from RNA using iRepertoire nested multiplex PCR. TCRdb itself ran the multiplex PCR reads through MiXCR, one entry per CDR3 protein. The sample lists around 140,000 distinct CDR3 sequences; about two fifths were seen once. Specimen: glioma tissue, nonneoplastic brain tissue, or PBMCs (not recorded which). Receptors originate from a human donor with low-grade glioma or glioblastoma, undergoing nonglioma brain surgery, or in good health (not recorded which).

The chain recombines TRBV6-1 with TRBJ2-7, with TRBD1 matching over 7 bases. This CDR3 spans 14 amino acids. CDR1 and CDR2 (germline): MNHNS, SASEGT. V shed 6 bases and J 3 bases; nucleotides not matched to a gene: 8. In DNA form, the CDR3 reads TGTGCCAGCAGCACCGGACAGGTGTACTACGAGCAGTACTTC. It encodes CASSTGQVYYEQYF.

In DNA form, the CDR3 reads TGTGCCAGCAGTTTAAACAGGGCTGAAAAACTGTTTTTT. This translates into CASSLNRAEKLFF. The rearrangement uses TRBV27 and TRBJ1-4; possible D gene TRBD1, 6 bases. CDR3 length equals 13 residues. Trimming stripped 2 bases from V and 7 bases from J, with 8 bases between. Germline V CDR1 and CDR2: MNHEY, SMNVEV (reference sequence).

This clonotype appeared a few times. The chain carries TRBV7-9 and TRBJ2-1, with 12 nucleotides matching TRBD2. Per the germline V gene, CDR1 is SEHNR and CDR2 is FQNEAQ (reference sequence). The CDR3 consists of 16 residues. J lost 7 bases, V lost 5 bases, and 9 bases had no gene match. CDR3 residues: CASSRRTSGVGNEQFF. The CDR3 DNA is TGTGCCAGCAGCCGCCGGACTAGCGGGGTTGGAAATGAGCAGTTCTTC.

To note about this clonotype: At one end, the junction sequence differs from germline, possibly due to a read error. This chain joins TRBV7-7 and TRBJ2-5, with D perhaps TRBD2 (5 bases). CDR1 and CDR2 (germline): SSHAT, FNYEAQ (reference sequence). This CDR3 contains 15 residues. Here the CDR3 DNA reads TGTGATAGCAGCTTAGTCAGTGGAGGAAAAGAGACACAGTACTTC. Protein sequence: CDSSLVSGGKETQYF.

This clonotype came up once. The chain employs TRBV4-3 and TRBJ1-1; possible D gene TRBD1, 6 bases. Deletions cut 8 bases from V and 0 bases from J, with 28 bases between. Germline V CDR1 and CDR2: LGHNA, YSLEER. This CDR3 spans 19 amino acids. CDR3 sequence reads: CASSPGRGPTNRMNTEAFF. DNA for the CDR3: TGCGCCAGCTCCCCGGGGCGGGGGCCCACTAATCGTATGAACACTGAAGCTTTCTTT.

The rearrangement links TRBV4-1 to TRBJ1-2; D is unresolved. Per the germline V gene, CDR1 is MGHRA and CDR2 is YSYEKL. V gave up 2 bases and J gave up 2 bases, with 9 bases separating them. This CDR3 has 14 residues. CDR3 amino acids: CASSQPDLNYGYTF. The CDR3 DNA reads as TGCGCCAGCAGCCAACCGGACCTAAACTATGGCTACACCTTC.

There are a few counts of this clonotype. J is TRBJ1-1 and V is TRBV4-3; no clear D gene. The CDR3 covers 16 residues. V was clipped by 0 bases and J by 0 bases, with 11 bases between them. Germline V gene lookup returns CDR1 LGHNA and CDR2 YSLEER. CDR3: CASSQDFRTLNTEAFF. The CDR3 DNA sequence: TGCGCCAGCAGCCAAGATTTTAGGACGCTGAACACTGAAGCTTTCTTT.

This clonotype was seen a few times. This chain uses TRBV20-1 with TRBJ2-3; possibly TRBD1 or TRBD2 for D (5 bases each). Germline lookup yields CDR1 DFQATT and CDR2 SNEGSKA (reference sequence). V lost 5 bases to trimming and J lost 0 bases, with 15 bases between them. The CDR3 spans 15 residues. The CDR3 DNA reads TGCAGTGCTCAGTTTGGGGGTTTTAGCACAGATACGCAGTATTTT. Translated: CSAQFGGFSTDTQYF.

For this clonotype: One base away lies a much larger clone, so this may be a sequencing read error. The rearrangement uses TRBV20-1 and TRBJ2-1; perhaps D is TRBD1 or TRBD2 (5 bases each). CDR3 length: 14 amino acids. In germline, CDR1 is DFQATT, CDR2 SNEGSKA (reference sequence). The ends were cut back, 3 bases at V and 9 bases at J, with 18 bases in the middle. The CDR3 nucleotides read TGCAGTGCTAGTATCCCTAGGGGAGTGTCTGAGCAGTTCTTC. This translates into CSASIPRGVSEQFF.

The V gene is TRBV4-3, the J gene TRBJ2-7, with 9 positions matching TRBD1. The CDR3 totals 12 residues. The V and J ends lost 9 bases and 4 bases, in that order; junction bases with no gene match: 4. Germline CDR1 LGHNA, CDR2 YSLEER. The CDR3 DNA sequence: TGCGCCAGGGAACAGGGGGCTTACGAGCAGTACTTC. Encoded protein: CAREQGAYEQYF.

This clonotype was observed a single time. The DNA for the CDR3 is TGTGCCAGCAGTTTCATGCGGCCTTTAGGTGAAGCTTTCTTT. This codes for CASSFMRPLGEAFF. The chain is built from TRBV28 and TRBJ1-1; no clear D. The germline CDR1 and CDR2 sequences are MDHEN and SYDVKM. The CDR3 covers 14 residues. V was trimmed by 3 bases and J by 7 bases, leaving 15 bases between them.

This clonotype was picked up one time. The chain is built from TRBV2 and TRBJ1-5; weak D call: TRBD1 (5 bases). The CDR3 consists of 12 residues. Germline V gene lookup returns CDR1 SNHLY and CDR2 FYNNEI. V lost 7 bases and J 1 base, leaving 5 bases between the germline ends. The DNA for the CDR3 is TGTGCCAGCAAGGGGAGCAATCAGCCCCAGCATTTT. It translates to CASKGSNQPQHF.

The CDR3 nucleotides read TGTGCCAGCAGCTCAGCTAGGGCACTCCAAGAGACCCAGTACTTC. Translation: CASSSARALQETQYF. This rearrangement joins TRBV3-1 to TRBJ2-5; D gene uncertain. This CDR3 has 15 residues. With 5 bases removed from V and 1 base from J, the gap between germline ends came to 14 bases. Germline-derived CDR1 and CDR2 are LGHDT and YNNKEL (reference sequence).

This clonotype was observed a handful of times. This CDR3 reads CASSQDANNNSPLHF. CDR3 DNA: TGCGCCAGCAGCCAAGACGCGAATAACAATTCACCCCTCCACTTT. The chain couples TRBV4-1 to TRBJ1-6; no firm D call. The germline V gene encodes CDR1 MGHRA and CDR2 YSYEKL. V lost 0 bases to trimming and J lost 7 bases, with 10 bases between them. The CDR3 spans 15 residues.